Listed below are T cell receptor beta chains from one sample, sequenced in a study of type 1 regulatory T cells. MiXCR was run by TCRdb on the reads, yielding one entry per CDR3 protein. Among 60,000 to 70,000 distinct CDR3 sequences listed, approximately 50% were seen once. No antigen is known for these receptors. The specimen was cultured non-Tr1 T cells, either the whole culture or a sorted T cell fraction (not recorded which). The origin of the receptors is a human donor in good health. CDR3s include the opening cysteine and the closing phenylalanine or tryptophan. Fields, in order: D gene, clone size, CDR3 length, V gene, J gene, CDR3 DNA, CDR3 protein. The D gene is left open where the match is weak. Only part of the rows carry a size: once, few, many, or a class if the clone is expanded.

D: TRBD2
size: NA
length: 14
V: TRBV5-1
J: TRBJ2-1
DNA: TGCGCCAGCGGACTAGCGGGGGCCGGGGGTGAGCAGTTCTTC
CDR3: CASGLAGAGGEQFF

D: NA
size: NA
length: 13
V: TRBV29-1
J: TRBJ1-5
DNA: TGCAGCGTTCGCGGGGCAAGCAATCAGCCCCAGCATTTT
CDR3: CSVRGASNQPQHF

D: TRBD1
size: NA
length: 12
V: TRBV12-3/TRBV12-4
J: TRBJ2-7
DNA: TGTGCCAGCAGAAGTACAGGGGTCGAGCAGTACTTC
CDR3: CASRSTGVEQYF

D: TRBD1
size: NA
length: 15
V: TRBV7-9
J: TRBJ1-2
DNA: TGTGCCAGCAGCGAACAACAGGGGCCTAACTATGGCTACACCTTC
CDR3: CASSEQQGPNYGYTF

D: NA
size: NA
length: 13
V: TRBV12-3/TRBV12-4
J: TRBJ1-2
DNA: TGTGCCAGCAGTGACGACTGGGACTATGGCTACACCTTC
CDR3: CASSDDWDYGYTF

D: NA
size: NA
length: 11
V: TRBV12-3/TRBV12-4
J: TRBJ2-5
DNA: TGTGCCAGCACCATGGGAGAGACCCAGTACTTC
CDR3: CASTMGETQYF

D: NA
size: NA
length: 17
V: TRBV12-3/TRBV12-4
J: TRBJ2-3
DNA: TGTGCCAGCAGTCCCTTGGGACTCTACGGGGTGTTAGATACGCAGTATTTT
CDR3: CASSPLGLYGVLDTQYF

D: TRBD2
size: NA
length: 15
V: TRBV27
J: TRBJ2-3
DNA: TGTGCCAGCAGTCCCCGCGGGGGAAGCACAGATACGCAGTATTTT
CDR3: CASSPRGGSTDTQYF

D: NA
size: NA
length: 13
V: TRBV4-1
J: TRBJ1-1
DNA: TGCGCCACGTCGGGACAACAAAACACTGAAGCTTTCTTT
CDR3: CATSGQQNTEAFF

D: TRBD1
size: NA
length: 14
V: TRBV7-9
J: TRBJ2-3
DNA: TGTGCCAGCAGCATATACAGGGGCCCAGATACGCAGTATTTT
CDR3: CASSIYRGPDTQYF

D: TRBD1
size: NA
length: 14
V: TRBV12-3/TRBV12-4
J: TRBJ2-7
DNA: TGTGCCAGCAGTTGGGGGACAGGGGGTGGAGAGCAGTACTTC
CDR3: CASSWGTGGGEQYF

D: TRBD2
size: NA
length: 13
V: TRBV3-1
J: TRBJ2-5
DNA: TGTGCCAGCAGCCAAGCAACTAGCGGGGAAGAGTACTTC
CDR3: CASSQATSGEEYF

D: NA
size: NA
length: 11
V: TRBV6-5
J: TRBJ2-4
DNA: TGTGCCAGCAGTTACTCGAGGAATCGGTACTTC
CDR3: CASSYSRNRYF

D: TRBD1
size: once
length: 14
V: TRBV25-1
J: TRBJ2-7
DNA: TGTGCCAGCAGTCCGACAGGGAAGCTTTCCGAGCAGTACTTC
CDR3: CASSPTGKLSEQYF

D: NA
size: few
length: 15
V: TRBV7-2
J: TRBJ2-1
DNA: TGTGCCAGCAGCTTAGCGCCGGAGACCTACAATGAGCAGTTCTTC
CDR3: CASSLAPETYNEQFF

D: NA
size: NA
length: 13
V: TRBV6-1
J: TRBJ1-5
DNA: TGTGCCAGCGACATTTTACTTAATCAGCCCCAGCATTTT
CDR3: CASDILLNQPQHF

D: NA
size: NA
length: 15
V: TRBV2
J: TRBJ1-1
DNA: TGTGCCAGCAGTGTGGATAACAGCCCAATTGCTGAAGCTTTCTTT
CDR3: CASSVDNSPIAEAFF

D: TRBD1
size: few
length: 15
V: TRBV27
J: TRBJ1-6
DNA: TGTGCCAGCAGTTCAGACTACAGGGGCGCCTCACCCCTCCACTTT
CDR3: CASSSDYRGASPLHF

D: NA
size: NA
length: 13
V: TRBV3-1
J: TRBJ1-2
DNA: TGTGCCAGCAGCCAAGAACAGGCTCGGGGCTACACCTTC
CDR3: CASSQEQARGYTF

D: TRBD1
size: NA
length: 16
V: TRBV5-1
J: TRBJ1-3
DNA: TGCGCCAGCAGCCGTGACGGGACAGGGGGTCAAAACACCATATATTTT
CDR3: CASSRDGTGGQNTIYF

D: NA
size: NA
length: 15
V: TRBV28
J: TRBJ2-1
DNA: TGTGCCAGCAGTTTTTACAGGATGTCCTACAATGAGCAGTTCTTC
CDR3: CASSFYRMSYNEQFF

D: NA
size: NA
length: 14
V: TRBV3-1
J: TRBJ2-1
DNA: TGTGCCAGCACCGGGGAAGGGGGTGAAAATGAGCAGTTCTTC
CDR3: CASTGEGGENEQFF

D: NA
size: NA
length: 14
V: TRBV5-1
J: TRBJ1-2
DNA: TGCGCCAGCAGCTTAAGGGGGATTAACTATGGCTACACCTTC
CDR3: CASSLRGINYGYTF

D: NA
size: few
length: 13
V: TRBV6-5
J: TRBJ1-1
DNA: TGTGCCAGCAGTTACACGGGGAACACTGAAGCTTTCTTT
CDR3: CASSYTGNTEAFF

D: NA
size: few
length: 12
V: TRBV19
J: TRBJ1-5
DNA: TGTGCCAGTAGAGCCCTGAATCAGCCCCAGCATTTT
CDR3: CASRALNQPQHF

D: TRBD1
size: NA
length: 14
V: TRBV6-6
J: TRBJ2-7
DNA: TGTGCCAGCAATGACGTCCAGGGGGCCTACGAGCAGTACTTC
CDR3: CASNDVQGAYEQYF

D: NA
size: NA
length: 15
V: TRBV30
J: TRBJ1-4
DNA: TGTGCCTGGAGCTCCCTGGGAGGGAACGGTGAAAAACTGTTTTTT
CDR3: CAWSSLGGNGEKLFF

D: TRBD2
size: few
length: 16
V: TRBV7-2
J: TRBJ2-1
DNA: TGTGCCAGCAACCCAAGCGGGGCCAGCTCCTACAATGAGCAGTTCTTC
CDR3: CASNPSGASSYNEQFF

D: NA
size: few
length: 15
V: TRBV12-3/TRBV12-4
J: TRBJ2-7
DNA: TGTGCCAGCAGCGCCGGCGGGACAGTTTTTTTAGAGCAGTACTTC
CDR3: CASSAGGTVFLEQYF

D: NA
size: NA
length: 14
V: TRBV28
J: TRBJ1-2
DNA: TGCGCCAGCAGCCCGTCTAGGGGAGGGAATGGCTACACCTTC
CDR3: CASSPSRGGNGYTF

D: TRBD1
size: NA
length: 15
V: TRBV5-5
J: TRBJ2-7
DNA: TGTGCCAGCAGCCCGGGGACAGGGCGGTCCTACGAGCAGTACTTC
CDR3: CASSPGTGRSYEQYF

D: TRBD2
size: few
length: 17
V: TRBV5-4
J: TRBJ2-2
DNA: TGTGCCAGCAGCCCAGGGGTAGCGGGGAAGAACACCGGGGAGCTGTTTTTT
CDR3: CASSPGVAGKNTGELFF

D: NA
size: NA
length: 13
V: TRBV18
J: TRBJ1-2
DNA: TGTGCCAGCTCACCGGGGGCAGGGGAAGGCTACACCTTC
CDR3: CASSPGAGEGYTF